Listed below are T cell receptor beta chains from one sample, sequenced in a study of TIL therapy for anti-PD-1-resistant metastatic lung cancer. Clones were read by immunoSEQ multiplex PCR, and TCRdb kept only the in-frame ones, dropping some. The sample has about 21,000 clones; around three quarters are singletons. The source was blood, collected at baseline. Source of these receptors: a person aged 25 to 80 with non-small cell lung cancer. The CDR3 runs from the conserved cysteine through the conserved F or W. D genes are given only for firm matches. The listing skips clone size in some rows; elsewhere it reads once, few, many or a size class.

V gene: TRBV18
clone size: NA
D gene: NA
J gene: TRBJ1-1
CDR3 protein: CASSYQGNANTEAFF
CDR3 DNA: TGTGCCAGCTCTTATCAGGGTAACGCGAACACTGAAGCTTTCTTT

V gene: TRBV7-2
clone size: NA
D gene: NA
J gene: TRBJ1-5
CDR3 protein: CASSLGRGGNQPQHF
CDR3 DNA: TGTGCCAGCAGCCTTGGTAGGGGTGGCAATCAGCCCCAGCATTTT

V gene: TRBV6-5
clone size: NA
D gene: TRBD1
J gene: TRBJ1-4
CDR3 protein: CASSYSGADYRGLFF
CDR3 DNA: TGTGCCAGCAGTTACTCAGGTGCCGACTACAGGGGACTGTTTTTT

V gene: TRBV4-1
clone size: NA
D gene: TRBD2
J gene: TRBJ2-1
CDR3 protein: CASSYPGGDEQFF
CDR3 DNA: TGCGCCAGCAGCTACCCGGGGGGGGATGAGCAGTTCTTC

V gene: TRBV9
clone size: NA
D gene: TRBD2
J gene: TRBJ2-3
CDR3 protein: CASSASSGTSTDTQYF
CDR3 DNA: TGTGCCAGCAGCGCCTCTAGCGGGACGAGCACAGATACGCAGTATTTT

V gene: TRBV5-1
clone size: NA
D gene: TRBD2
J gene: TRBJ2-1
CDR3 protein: CASSSGTSGSHEQFF
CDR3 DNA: TGCGCCAGCAGCTCCGGGACTAGCGGGAGCCATGAGCAGTTCTTC

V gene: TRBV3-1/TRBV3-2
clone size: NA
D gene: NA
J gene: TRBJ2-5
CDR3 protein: CASSQESSVYQETQYF
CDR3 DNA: TGTGCCAGCAGCCAAGAAAGTAGCGTGTACCAAGAGACCCAGTACTTC

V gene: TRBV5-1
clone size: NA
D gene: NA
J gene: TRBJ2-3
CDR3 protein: CASSTQPTDTQYF
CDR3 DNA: TGCGCCAGCAGTACACAGCCCACAGATACGCAGTATTTT

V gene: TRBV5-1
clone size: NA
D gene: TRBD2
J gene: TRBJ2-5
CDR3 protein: CASSPGTGGEETQYF
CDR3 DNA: TGCGCCAGCAGCCCCGGGACGGGGGGGGAAGAGACCCAGTACTTC

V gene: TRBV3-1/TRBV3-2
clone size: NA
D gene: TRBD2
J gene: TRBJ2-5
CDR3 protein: CASSLSSGGETQYF
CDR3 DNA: TGTGCCAGCAGCCTATCTAGCGGGGGTGAGACCCAGTACTTC

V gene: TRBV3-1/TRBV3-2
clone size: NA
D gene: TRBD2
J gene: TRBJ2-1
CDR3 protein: CASSLPREEKNEQFF
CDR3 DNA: TGTGCCAGCAGCCTTCCGCGGGAGGAGAAAAATGAGCAGTTCTTC

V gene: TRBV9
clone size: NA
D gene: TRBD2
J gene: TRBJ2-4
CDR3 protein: CASSSSTGGTSPPRNIQYF
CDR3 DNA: TGTGCCAGCAGCAGTAGTACCGGAGGGACTAGCCCTCCCCGAAACATTCAGTACTTC

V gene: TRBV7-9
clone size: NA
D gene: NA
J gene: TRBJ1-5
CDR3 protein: CASSFTGRNQPQHF
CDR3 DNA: TGTGCCAGCAGCTTTACCGGACGGAATCAGCCCCAGCATTTT

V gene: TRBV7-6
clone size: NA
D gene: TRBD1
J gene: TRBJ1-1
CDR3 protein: CASSPTGQGFPPLYTEAFF
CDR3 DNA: TGTGCCAGCAGCCCGACCGGACAGGGCTTTCCCCCCCTTTACACTGAAGCTTTCTTT

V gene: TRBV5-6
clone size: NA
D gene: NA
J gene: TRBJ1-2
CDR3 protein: CASSEQGDYGYTF
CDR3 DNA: TGTGCCAGCAGCGAACAGGGTGACTATGGCTACACCTTC

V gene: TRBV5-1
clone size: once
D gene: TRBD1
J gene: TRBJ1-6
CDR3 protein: CASSDGQGGNSPLHF
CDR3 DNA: TGCGCCAGCAGCGACGGACAGGGGGGGAATTCACCCCTCCACTTT

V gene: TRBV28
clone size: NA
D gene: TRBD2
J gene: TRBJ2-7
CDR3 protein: CASSLSSGGIYEQYF
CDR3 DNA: TGTGCCAGCAGTTTAAGTAGCGGGGGAATATACGAGCAGTACTTC